The present TCR beta chain was sequenced within a study of T cells in Graves' hyperthyroidism and ophthalmopathy. Researchers amplified the TCR beta CDR3 regions from RNA transcripts. During a first-round RT-PCR of the TCR CDR3, the HTBI primer set was used. TCRdb processed the multiplex PCR reads anew with MiXCR; each CDR3 protein has one entry. Among almost 350,000 distinct CDR3 sequences listed, 15% to 20% were seen once. The CDR3 is 16 amino acids. V lost 5 bases and J lost 0; bases outside the gene matches: 4. This clonotype occurred many times. V is TRBV12-3 or TRBV12-4 and J is TRBJ2-7, with 13 bases fitting TRBD2. Sequenced sample: blood. The sequence was collected from a woman aged 40 to 50 with Graves' ophthalmopathy. CDR3 in DNA: TGTGCCAGCAGTCGACTAGCGGGAGGCTCCTCCTACGAGCAGTACTTC. Translating it yields CASSRLAGGSSYEQYF.